A single sample gave rise to the 17 T cell receptor beta chains below, sequenced in a study of vaccination effects on CD4 cells after COVID-19. Produced via immunoSEQ multiplex PCR; TCRdb's table is partial and in-frame only. The repertoire has 70,000 to 75,000 clones, around three quarters of them found once; the top ten carry 4%. After expansion with viral peptide pools in the ViraFEST assay, antigen-specific CD4+ T cells were sequenced. Having been cultured for roughly 10 days, the cells underwent CD4+ T cell isolation. Nucleocapsid antibodies were negative in the vaccine recipients, who had never had SARS-CoV-2 infection. Their specific antigens are unknown. The material was CD4+ T cells from PBMCs cultured with HCoV-OC43 spike peptides, obtained before COVID-19 vaccination. Subset: HCoV-OC43 spike overlapping peptide pool stimulation. These receptors were obtained from a human donor who received a COVID-19 vaccine.

This clone was picked up one time. The chain is built from TRBV27 and TRBJ2-3, with D maybe TRBD2 (6 bases). Germline values: CDR1 MNHEY, CDR2 SMNVEV (reference sequence). The CDR3 runs to 17 residues. V was shortened by 8 bases and J by 3 bases, with 24 bases between the two germline ends. CDR3 sequence (DNA): TGTGCCAGCCTGCAGACGGGAAGGGGACTGATTACAGATACGCAGTATTTT. Amino acid sequence: CASLQTGRGLITDTQYF.

The chain links TRBV19 to TRBJ2-3; 8 bases match TRBD2. The CDR3 runs 14 residues. Germline V gene sequence: CDR1 LNHDA, CDR2 SQIVND (reference sequence). Trimming cost V 4 bases and J 3 bases; bases outside gene matches: 3. CDR3 sequence reads: CASSKLAATDTQYF. CDR3 coding DNA: TGTGCCAGTAGTAAACTAGCGGCAACAGATACGCAGTATTTT.

V is TRBV5-6 and J is TRBJ2-2, with 10 positions matching TRBD1. CDR1 and CDR2 (germline): SGHDT, YYEEEE. The V segment lost 4 bases and the J segment 3 bases; nucleotides outside the gene matches: 9. CDR3 size: 17 residues. The CDR3 is CASSIPGQGRDTGELFF. CDR3 coding DNA: TGTGCCAGCAGCATTCCGGGACAGGGGAGGGACACCGGGGAGCTGTTTTTT.

V and J are TRBV3-1 (or the pseudogene TRBV3-2) and TRBJ2-1, with 9 positions matching TRBD1. The CDR3 runs 16 residues. Germline V gene sequence: CDR1 LGHDT, CDR2 YNNKEL (reference sequence). The V gene end was trimmed by 4 bases and the J gene end by 8 bases; junction bases not matched to a gene: 12. Here the CDR3 DNA reads TGTGCCAGCAGCCCCTCACCAGGGGACAGGGTGCATGAGCAGTTCTTC. Translating it yields CASSPSPGDRVHEQFF.

The V gene is TRBV5-1, the J gene TRBJ2-5; D perhaps matches TRBD2 (6 bases). Germline V CDR1 and CDR2: SGHRS, YFSETQ. The CDR3 sequence is 15 residues long. Trimming cost V 0 bases and J 9 bases, with 18 bases left between them. In nucleotides, the CDR3 is TGCGCCAGCAGCTTGGTCCCGGAACGGGGGTCGCCCCAGTACTTC. Amino acids: CASSLVPERGSPQYF. Combining the CDR3 with reference TRBV5-1 and TRBJ2-5 gives the whole variable domain KAGVTQTPRYLIKTRGQQVTLSCSPISGHRSVSWYQQTPGQGLQFLFEYFSETQRNKGNFPGRFSGRQFSNSRSEMNVSTLELGDSALYLCASSLVPERGSPQYFGPGTRLLVL.

This clone was detected only once. The chain has TRBV4-1 and TRBJ1-4; D is ambiguous. CDR3 length equals 16 residues. Trimming pared 0 bases from V and 4 bases from J, leaving 12 bases between. The germline CDR1 and CDR2 sequences are MGHRA and YSYEKL. CDR3 amino acids: CASSQDSGPGNEKLFF. In nucleotides, the CDR3 is TGCGCCAGCAGCCAAGATAGCGGGCCAGGTAATGAAAAACTGTTTTTT.

A few counts support this clone. The chain joins TRBV6-6 to TRBJ2-5; D remains unclear. The CDR3 spans 11 residues. Between the trimmed V and J ends, which lost 7 bases and 3 bases, there was a span of 6 bases. Germline values: CDR1 MNHNY, CDR2 SVGAGI (reference sequence). The CDR3 loop reads CASTWEETQYF. CDR3 bases: TGTGCCAGCACCTGGGAAGAGACCCAGTACTTC.

The chain combines TRBV6-5 with TRBJ1-4; perhaps TRBD1 as D (6 bases). V lost 6 bases to trimming and J lost 4 bases, with 15 bases between them. Germline loops: CDR1 MNHEY, CDR2 SVGAGI. The CDR3 loop spans 15 amino acids. This chain's CDR3 is CASSLTGHINEKLFF. DNA of the CDR3: TGTGCCAGCAGCTTGACGGGACATATTAATGAAAAACTGTTTTTT.

V and J are TRBV5-4 and TRBJ2-6; possible D gene TRBD1, 5 bases. The germline V gene has CDR1 SGHNT and CDR2 YYREEE (reference sequence). The CDR3 extends over 17 amino acids. V lost 0 bases and J lost 0, with 10 bases in between. The CDR3 protein is CASSLDPTASGANVLTF. In nucleotides, the CDR3 is TGTGCCAGCAGCTTGGATCCGACAGCCTCTGGGGCCAACGTCCTGACTTTC.

This clone was recorded a few times. V gene TRBV27 combines with J gene TRBJ2-2, with D uncertain. Trimming removed 3 bases from V and 6 bases from J, with 14 bases in between. The CDR3 has 15 residues. CDR1 is MNHEY and CDR2 is SMNVEV in the germline V gene (reference sequence). CDR3 residues: CASSFNPAWAGELFF. CDR3 nucleotide sequence: TGTGCCAGCAGTTTTAACCCGGCTTGGGCCGGGGAGCTGTTTTTT.

This clone was seen only a few times. This chain links TRBV5-4 with TRBJ1-2; TRBD1 aligns across 8 bases. Germline V gene lookup returns CDR1 SGHNT and CDR2 YYREEE (reference sequence). CDR3 size: 14 residues. J lost 7 bases, V lost 2 bases, and 7 bases had no gene match. The CDR3 reads CASSLLQGDGGYTF. CDR3 nucleotides: TGTGCCAGCAGCTTATTACAGGGGGATGGTGGCTACACCTTC.

The chain links TRBV25-1 to TRBJ1-2; tentatively, D is TRBD1 (5 bases). Germline V lookup: CDR1 MGHDK, CDR2 SYGVNS. V was trimmed by 5 bases and J by 4 bases, leaving 11 bases between them. The CDR3 totals 13 residues. The CDR3 DNA is TGTGCCAGCAGTCGAGAGGGGACCTATGGCTACACCTTC. It translates to CASSREGTYGYTF.

This clone was counted only a few times. The chain joins TRBV10-3 to TRBJ1-2; 9 bases fit TRBD1. The V and J ends lost 2 bases and 8 bases, in that order; junction bases with no gene match: 9. The V gene's germline CDR1 is ENHRY and CDR2 SYGVKD. The CDR3 runs to 15 residues. For the CDR3, the DNA is TGTGCCATCAGTGAGACAGGGGGCAACATCCAAGGCTACACCTTC. As protein: CAISETGGNIQGYTF.

The chain couples TRBV3-1 (or the pseudogene TRBV3-2) to TRBJ1-3; 8 nucleotides match TRBD1. The CDR3 length is 12 residues. CDR1 and CDR2 from the germline V gene are LGHDT and YNNKEL (reference sequence). The CDR3 loop reads CVWTGREHTIYF. CDR3 coding DNA: TGTGTCTGGACAGGGAGAGAACACACCATATATTTT.

This clone was found once. The chain uses TRBV27 and TRBJ1-3; D gene ambiguous. Germline V gene sequence: CDR1 MNHEY, CDR2 SMNVEV (reference sequence). Trimming pared 7 bases from V and 0 bases from J, leaving 13 bases between. The CDR3 is made up of 15 amino acids. CDR3 sequence (DNA): TGTGCCAGCAAGAAGAAGTTGAGCTCTGGAAACACCATATATTTT. It yields the protein CASKKKLSSGNTIYF.

The CDR3 sequence: CATSDPSGGGGNIQYF. The DNA for the CDR3 is TGTGCCACCAGTGATCCCTCAGGGGGGGGAGGAAACATTCAGTACTTC. V and J are TRBV24-1 and TRBJ2-4; the D call may be TRBD1 or TRBD2 (7 bases each). The CDR3 is 16 amino acids. The V end lost 3 bases, the J end lost 6 bases, and 17 bases lay between the germline ends. Germline V gives CDR1 KGHDR, CDR2 SFDVKD.

The gene calls are TRBV7-2 and TRBJ2-5; D remains ambiguous. The CDR3 has 13 amino acids. The ends were cut back, 7 bases at V and 6 bases at J, with 15 bases in the middle. Germline V CDR1 and CDR2: SGHTA, FQGNSA. Here the CDR3 reads CASTGRLVKTQYF. The CDR3 coding sequence is TGTGCCAGCACCGGACGCCTTGTAAAGACCCAGTACTTC.